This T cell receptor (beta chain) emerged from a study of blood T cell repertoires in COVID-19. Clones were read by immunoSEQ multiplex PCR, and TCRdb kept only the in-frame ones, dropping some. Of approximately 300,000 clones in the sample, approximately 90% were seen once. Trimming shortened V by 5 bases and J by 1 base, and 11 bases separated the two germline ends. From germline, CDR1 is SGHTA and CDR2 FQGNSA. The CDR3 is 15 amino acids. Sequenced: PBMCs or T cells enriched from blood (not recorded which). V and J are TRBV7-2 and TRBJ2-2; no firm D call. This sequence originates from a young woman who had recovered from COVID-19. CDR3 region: CASSPGSMNTGELFF. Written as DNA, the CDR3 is TGTGCCAGCAGCCCTGGTAGCATGAACACCGGGGAGCTGTTTTTT.